This T cell receptor beta chain was documented in a study of blood T cell repertoires in COVID-19. About the study: Samples came from the United States, Italy and Spain, spanning acute and convalescent COVID-19. Sources were T cells, B-cell-depleted T cells, or PBMCs; the material itself was cDNA or gDNA.

In the original analysis: Counts of nucleated cells, estimated from reference gene primer amplification, were obtained. Libraries were prepared by immunoSEQ multiplex PCR; TCRdb keeps only in-frame clonotypes and omits some of them. The D gene and trimming were derived from the DNA, and the V and J assignments and clone size from that table. This sample has some 190,000 clones, with 84% found just once. The ends were cut back, 2 bases at V and 8 bases at J, with 11 bases in the middle. The germline gives CDR1 LGHDT, CDR2 YNNKEL (reference sequence). The CDR3 has 13 residues. Sequencing used peripheral blood. This sequence joins TRBV3-1 (or the pseudogene TRBV3-2) and TRBJ2-3, with D unresolved. The receptor was derived from a human donor in a cohort sampled during active COVID-19. The chain's CDR3 is CASSQFLESTQYF. The CDR3 nucleotides read TGTGCCAGCAGCCAATTTCTGGAGTCTACGCAGTATTTT.